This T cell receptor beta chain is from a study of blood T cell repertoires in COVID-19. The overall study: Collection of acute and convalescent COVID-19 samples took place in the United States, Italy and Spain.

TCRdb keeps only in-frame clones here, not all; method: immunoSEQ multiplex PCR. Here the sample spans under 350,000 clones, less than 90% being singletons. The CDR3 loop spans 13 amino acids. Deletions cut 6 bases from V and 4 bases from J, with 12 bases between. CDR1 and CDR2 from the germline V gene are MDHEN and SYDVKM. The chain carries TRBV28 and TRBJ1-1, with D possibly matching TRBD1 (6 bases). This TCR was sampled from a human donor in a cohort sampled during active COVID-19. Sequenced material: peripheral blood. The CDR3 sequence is CASSRDRITEAFF. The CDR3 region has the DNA TGTGCCAGCAGCCGTGACAGGATCACTGAAGCTTTCTTT.